What follows is one TCR beta chain and its context. Per the original data handling: Estimation of nucleated cell counts relied on the amplification of reference gene primers. The method was immunoSEQ multiplex PCR; TCRdb's version includes in-frame clones alone and lacks a portion of them. V and J calls and clone size are as listed in that table; D and trimming were resolved from the DNA. The table has over 85,000 clones, approximately 85% seen once. The data derive from a study of blood T cell repertoires in COVID-19. Study background: COVID-19 samples from acute and convalescent phases originated in the United States, Italy and Spain. T cells, B-cell-depleted T cells, or PBMCs provided the cDNA or gDNA that served as material.

The CDR3 has 13 residues. Deletions cut 2 bases from V and 6 bases from J, with 8 bases between. The germline V gene encodes CDR1 LGHNA and CDR2 YNFKEQ. The sample was peripheral blood. The TCR originated in a human donor in a cohort sampled during active COVID-19. The rearrangement links TRBV4-2 to TRBJ1-5; D unclear. CDR3 residues: CASSQTPGQPQHF. DNA for the CDR3: TGTGCCAGCAGCCAAACGCCGGGTCAGCCCCAGCATTTT.